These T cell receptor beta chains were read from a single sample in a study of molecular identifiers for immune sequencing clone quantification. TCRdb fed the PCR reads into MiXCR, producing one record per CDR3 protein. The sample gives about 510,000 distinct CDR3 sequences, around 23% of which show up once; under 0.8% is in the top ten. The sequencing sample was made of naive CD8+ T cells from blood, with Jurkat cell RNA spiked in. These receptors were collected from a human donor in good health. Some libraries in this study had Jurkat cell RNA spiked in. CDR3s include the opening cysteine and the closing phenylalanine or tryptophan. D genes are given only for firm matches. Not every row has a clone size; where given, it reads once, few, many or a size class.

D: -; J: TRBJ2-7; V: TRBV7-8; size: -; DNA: TGTGCCAGCAGCTTAGTCGGGGGGCTCGAGCAGTACTTC; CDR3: CASSLVGGLEQYF
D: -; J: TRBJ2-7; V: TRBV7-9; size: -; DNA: TGTACCAGCAGCCCGCGGGACAGCTACGAGCAGTACTTC; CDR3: CTSSPRDSYEQYF
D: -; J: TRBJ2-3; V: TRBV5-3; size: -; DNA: TGTGCCGCAACAGGACTAAACACAGATACGCAGTATTTT; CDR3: CAATGLNTDTQYF
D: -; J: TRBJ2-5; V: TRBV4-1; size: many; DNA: TGCGCCAGCAGCCAAGCGGCCAGACAAGAGACCCAGTACTTC; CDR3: CASSQAARQETQYF
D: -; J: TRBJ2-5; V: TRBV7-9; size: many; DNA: TGTGCCAGCACCACGGACGCCCAAGAGACCCAGTACTTC; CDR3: CASTTDAQETQYF
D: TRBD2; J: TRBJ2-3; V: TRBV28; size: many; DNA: TGTGCCAGCGGCGGGGGGCCCGATACGCAGTATTTT; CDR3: CASGGGPDTQYF
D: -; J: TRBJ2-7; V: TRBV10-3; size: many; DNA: TGTGCCATCAGTGAGTCGGGGTCCTACGAGCAGTACTTC; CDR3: CAISESGSYEQYF
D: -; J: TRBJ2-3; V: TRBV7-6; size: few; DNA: TGTGCCAGCAGCTTAGCTGGGGGGCCAAGGGGGGATACGCAGTATTTT; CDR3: CASSLAGGPRGDTQYF
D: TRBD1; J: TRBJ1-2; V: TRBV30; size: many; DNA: TGTGCCTGGAGTCCAGGGGGCGGCTATGGCTACACCTTC; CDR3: CAWSPGGGYGYTF
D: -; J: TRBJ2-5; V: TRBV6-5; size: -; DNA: TGTGCCAGCAGTTACGGGACGGAAGAGACCCAGTACTTC; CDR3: CASSYGTEETQYF
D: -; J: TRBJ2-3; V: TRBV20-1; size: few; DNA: TGCAGTGCTAGCTTCGGGGGCAGACACCCGACCGATACGCAGTATTTT; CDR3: CSASFGGRHPTDTQYF
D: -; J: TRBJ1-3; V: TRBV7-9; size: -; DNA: TGTGCCAGCAGCTCTCTCGGCGGCTCTGGAAACACCATATATTTT; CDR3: CASSSLGGSGNTIYF
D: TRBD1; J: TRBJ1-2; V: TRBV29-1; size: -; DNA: TGCAGCGTTGAAGAAGGGGCTCTACAGGGGGTGGCCTATGGCTACACCTTC; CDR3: CSVEEGALQGVAYGYTF
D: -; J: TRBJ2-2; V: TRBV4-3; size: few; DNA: TGCGCCAGCAGCCAAGATCTTGGGGGGACGGTCGGGGAGCTGTTTTTT; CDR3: CASSQDLGGTVGELFF
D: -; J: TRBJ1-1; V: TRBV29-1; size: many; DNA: TGCAGCGCTTTTTCCCAGGGATCTGAAGCTTTCTTT; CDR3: CSAFSQGSEAFF
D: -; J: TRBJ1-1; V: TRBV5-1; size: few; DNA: TGCGCCAGCAGCTTGAAGGCAGGGCTCACTGAAGCTTTCTTT; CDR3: CASSLKAGLTEAFF
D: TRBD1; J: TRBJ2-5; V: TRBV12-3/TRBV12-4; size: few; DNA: TGTGCCAGCAGCCCGACAGGGTGGGTAGAGGTCGGAGAGACCCAGTACTTC; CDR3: CASSPTGWVEVGETQYF
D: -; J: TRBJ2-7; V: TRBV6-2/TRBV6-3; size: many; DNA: TGTGCCAGCAGCCTGTTCGCTGGGTACGAGCAGTACTTC; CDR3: CASSLFAGYEQYF
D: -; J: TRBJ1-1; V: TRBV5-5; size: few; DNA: TGTGCCAGCAGCTTGGGGGGTGCGCCTAACATGAACACTGAAGCTTTCTTT; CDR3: CASSLGGAPNMNTEAFF
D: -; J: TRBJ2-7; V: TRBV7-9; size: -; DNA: TGTGCCAGCAGCAGCACAGGGGGGGCCTACGAGCAGTACTTC; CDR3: CASSSTGGAYEQYF
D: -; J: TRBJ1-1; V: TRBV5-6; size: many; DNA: TGTGCCAGCAGCTGGGAAGACAACACTGAAGCTTTCTTT; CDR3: CASSWEDNTEAFF
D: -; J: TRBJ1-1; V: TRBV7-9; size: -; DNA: TGTGCCAGCAGCGAAAGCGGAAACACAGGGTCCTTCGAAGCTTTCTTT; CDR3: CASSESGNTGSFEAFF
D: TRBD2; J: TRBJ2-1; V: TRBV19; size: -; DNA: TGTGCCAGTAGTATAACTAGCGGGAGAAGGGGCACTGAGCAGTTCTTC; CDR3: CASSITSGRRGTEQFF
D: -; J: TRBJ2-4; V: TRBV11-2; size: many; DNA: TGTGCCAGCAGCCCCGTTCAGGACATTCAGTACTTC; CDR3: CASSPVQDIQYF
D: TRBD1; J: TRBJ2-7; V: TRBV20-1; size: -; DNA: TGCAGTGCTACCTCCGGGACAGCCTACGAGCAGTACTTC; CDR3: CSATSGTAYEQYF
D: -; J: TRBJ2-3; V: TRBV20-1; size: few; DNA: TGCAGTGCTAGGGACCCAGCGGAGGCCACAGATACGCAGTATTTT; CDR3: CSARDPAEATDTQYF
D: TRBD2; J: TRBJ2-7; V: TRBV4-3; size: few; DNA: TGCGCCAGCAGCCCCCATTTGGGGGGGGAATGGTATGAGCAGTACTTC; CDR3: CASSPHLGGEWYEQYF
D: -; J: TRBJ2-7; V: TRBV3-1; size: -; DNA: TGTGCCAGCAGTCGCACAACCGGGACGGACCGCTACGAGCAGTACTTC; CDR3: CASSRTTGTDRYEQYF
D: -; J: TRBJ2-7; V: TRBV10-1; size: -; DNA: TGCGCCAGCAGTGAGCGAACAGGGTTCGACGAGCAGTACTTC; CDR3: CASSERTGFDEQYF
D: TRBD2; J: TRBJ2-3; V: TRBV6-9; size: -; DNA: TGTGCCAGCACCTACCTCCCGCGGGGGAGTCAAGGTCGGACGCAGTATTTT; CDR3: CASTYLPRGSQGRTQYF
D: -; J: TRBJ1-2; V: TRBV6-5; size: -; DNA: TGTGCCAGCAGTTACTCAACCCAGTTTCTCACCTTC; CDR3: CASSYSTQFLTF
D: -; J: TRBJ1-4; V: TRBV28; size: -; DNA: TGTGCCAGCAGCCCCGGGGAGGGTAGCGAAAAACTGTTTTTT; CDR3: CASSPGEGSEKLFF
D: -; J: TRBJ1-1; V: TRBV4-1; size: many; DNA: TGCGCCAGCAGCCAAGATGGCTACACTGAAGCTTTCTTT; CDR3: CASSQDGYTEAFF
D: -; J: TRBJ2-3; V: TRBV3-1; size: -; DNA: TGTGCCCGCGGCCAAGGTCTTCGGTTAACAGATACGCAGTATTTT; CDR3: CARGQGLRLTDTQYF
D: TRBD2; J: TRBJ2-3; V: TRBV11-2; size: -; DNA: TGTGCCAGCAGCTTAGGTGCGGGAGGGTGGCCCGGGGATACGCAGTATTTT; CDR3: CASSLGAGGWPGDTQYF
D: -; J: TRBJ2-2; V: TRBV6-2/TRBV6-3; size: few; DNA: TGTGCCAGCCAGCGGGTTAACACCGGGGAGCTGTTTTTT; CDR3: CASQRVNTGELFF
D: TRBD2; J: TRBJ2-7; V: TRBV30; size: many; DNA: TGTGCCTGGGGAAGTACTAGCGCCGTCTGGTCCTACGAGCAGTACTTC; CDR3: CAWGSTSAVWSYEQYF
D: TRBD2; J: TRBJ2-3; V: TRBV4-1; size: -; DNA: TGCGCCAGCAGCCAAAGACTAGCGGGGGCCGCCGGTACGCAGTATTTT; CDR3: CASSQRLAGAAGTQYF
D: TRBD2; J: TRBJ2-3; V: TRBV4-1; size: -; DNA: TGCGCCAGCCGCCTGACTAGCTCCTCGGATACGCAGTATTTT; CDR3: CASRLTSSSDTQYF
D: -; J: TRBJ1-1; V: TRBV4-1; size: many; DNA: TGCGCCAGCAGCCAAGACGAACAGGGAGGGACTGAAGCTTTCTTT; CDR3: CASSQDEQGGTEAFF
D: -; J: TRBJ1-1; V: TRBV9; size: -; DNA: TGTGCCAGCAGCGTAGATGGGGGGGCGAATGAAGCTTTCTTT; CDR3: CASSVDGGANEAFF
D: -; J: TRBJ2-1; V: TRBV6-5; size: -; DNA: TGTGCCAGCAGTTACAGACCCTACAATGAGCAGTTCTTC; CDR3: CASSYRPYNEQFF
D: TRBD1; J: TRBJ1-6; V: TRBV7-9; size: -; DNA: TGTGCCAGCACCCCGGGGCAGGGGGAGGGACCCCTCCACTTT; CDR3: CASTPGQGEGPLHF